The rows below give T cell receptor beta chains drawn from one sample of a study of cytomegalovirus exposure and HLA in healthy donors. TCRdb keeps only in-frame clones here, not all; method: immunoSEQ multiplex PCR. The sample includes some 110,000 clones, roughly three quarters of them seen just once. Material: PBMCs. Source of these receptors: a man aged 40-49 years in good health and CMV-seronegative. Both conserved end residues are part of each CDR3. The D gene is left open where the match is weak. The size entry is marked missing in some rows and otherwise reads once, few, many or a size class.

clone_size,cdr3_length,j_call,d_call,v_call,cdr3_nt,cdr3_aa
few,15,TRBJ2-3,TRBD2,TRBV19,TGTGCCAGTAGTACATTAGCGGGACGGGAAGATACGCAGTATTTT,CASSTLAGREDTQYF
few,14,TRBJ2-7,TRBD1,TRBV7-8,TGTGCCAGCAGCTTTCCGGGACAGGATATCGGGCAGTACTTC,CASSFPGQDIGQYF
NA,14,TRBJ2-7,NA,TRBV19,TGTGCCAGTAGTATAGTAGAAATCTCCTACGAGCAGTACTTC,CASSIVEISYEQYF
NA,13,TRBJ1-5,NA,TRBV5-3,TGTGCCAGAAGGTTTGGCGGTTGTCAGCCCCAGCATTTT,CARRFGGCQPQHF
NA,15,TRBJ2-7,TRBD2,TRBV7-9,TGTGCCAGCAGCCCCCGAGGTAGCGGGAGCTACGAGCAGTACTTC,CASSPRGSGSYEQYF
once,13,TRBJ2-7,NA,TRBV6-5,TGTGCCAGCAGTTACTCGATTGCAGGGAAGCAGTACTTC,CASSYSIAGKQYF
few,16,TRBJ2-5,TRBD2,TRBV5-6,TGTGCCAGCAGCTTTACGACTAGCGGGGTCGGGGAGACCCAGTACTTC,CASSFTTSGVGETQYF
NA,14,TRBJ2-2,NA,TRBV6-5,TGTGCCAGCAGCCGAACCAGGGTTTCCGGGGAGCTGTTTTTT,CASSRTRVSGELFF
NA,12,TRBJ2-7,NA,TRBV4-3,TGCGCCAGCAGCCCAGGGGGAGGTGAGCAGTACTTC,CASSPGGGEQYF
few,13,TRBJ2-7,NA,TRBV19,TGTGCCAGTAGTATAGCCGGGGGTTACGAGCAGTACTTC,CASSIAGGYEQYF
NA,16,TRBJ1-2,TRBD1,TRBV28,TGTGCCAGCAGTGCCAGGGGGCTTAGGGCTAACTATGGCTACACCTTC,CASSARGLRANYGYTF
NA,14,TRBJ2-3,TRBD2,TRBV9,TGTGCCAGCAATGGACTAGATAGCACAGATACGCAGTATTTT,CASNGLDSTDTQYF
NA,14,TRBJ1-5,NA,TRBV5-8,TGTGCCAGCAGCTTGGAGGGGGATGGTCAGCCCCAGCATTTT,CASSLEGDGQPQHF
NA,14,TRBJ1-2,TRBD1,TRBV19,TGTGCCAGTAGCCCAATGACAGGGAACTATGGCTACACCTTC,CASSPMTGNYGYTF
NA,18,TRBJ1-1,NA,TRBV7-9,TGTGCCAGCAGCTTAGCGCAAGATTACCACAGGGAGAACACTGAAGCTTTCTTT,CASSLAQDYHRENTEAFF
NA,12,TRBJ1-1,NA,TRBV18,TGTGCCAGCTCTCGACAGAACACTGAAGCTTTCTTT,CASSRQNTEAFF
NA,15,TRBJ1-2,TRBD1,TRBV5-6,TGTGCCAGCAGCTACTGGGACAGGGTGGGCTATGGCTACACCTTC,CASSYWDRVGYGYTF
NA,16,TRBJ1-1,TRBD1,TRBV19,TGTGCCAGTAGTCCAGGACAGGGGGCGAGAGGAACTGAAGCTTTCTTT,CASSPGQGARGTEAFF
NA,15,TRBJ2-3,TRBD1,TRBV2,TGTGCCAGCAGGGGACAGGGAGTTCGCGCAGATACGCAGTATTTT,CASRGQGVRADTQYF
few,15,TRBJ2-7,NA,TRBV19,TGTGCCAGTAGTATCTTTGGCGGTTTGGTTTCCGAGCAGTACTTC,CASSIFGGLVSEQYF
NA,14,TRBJ2-7,TRBD1,TRBV6-5,TGTGCCAGCAGTCCCCAGGGGGTCTCCTACGAGCAGTACTTC,CASSPQGVSYEQYF
NA,14,TRBJ1-2,TRBD1,TRBV6-6,TGTGCCAGCAGTTATGACAGGGACCATTATGGCTACACCTTC,CASSYDRDHYGYTF
once,13,TRBJ1-5,TRBD1,TRBV7-2,TGTGCCAGCAGGCAGACAGGGGTTCAGCCCCAGCATTTT,CASRQTGVQPQHF
NA,11,TRBJ2-5,NA,TRBV11-3,TGTGCCAGCAGCTTGAGAGAGACCCAGTACTTC,CASSLRETQYF
NA,14,TRBJ2-4,TRBD1,TRBV7-9,TGTGCCAGCAGCTCGACAGGGGATCGGAACATTCAGTACTTC,CASSSTGDRNIQYF
NA,15,TRBJ2-7,NA,TRBV7-9,TGTGCCAGCAGCTTAGTTCCGAGCCCACTTTTAGAGCAGTACTTC,CASSLVPSPLLEQYF
NA,15,TRBJ2-7,NA,TRBV6-5,TGTGCCAGCAGTTACTCCGGGGGAAATGGCTACGAGCAGTACTTC,CASSYSGGNGYEQYF
few,15,TRBJ2-7,TRBD1,TRBV11-3,TGTGCCAGCAGCTTAGTGGGGCAGGGGGCCTACGAGCAGTACTTC,CASSLVGQGAYEQYF
few,16,TRBJ2-5,TRBD2,TRBV9,TGTGCCAGCAGCGTAGGGGGACTAGCGAGACAAGAGACCCAGTACTTC,CASSVGGLARQETQYF
NA,13,TRBJ2-7,TRBD2,TRBV29-1,TGCAGCGTTGGGCTAGCGGGTTTCAACGAGCAGTACTTC,CSVGLAGFNEQYF
few,14,TRBJ1-5,NA,TRBV27,TGTGCCAGCAGTGAGGGTGGATGGGGTCAGCCCCAGCATTTT,CASSEGGWGQPQHF
NA,15,TRBJ2-5,TRBD2,TRBV6-5,TGTGCCAGCAGTTACTCGACTAGCGGCTGGGAGACCCAGTACTTC,CASSYSTSGWETQYF
few,12,TRBJ1-1,NA,TRBV28,TGTGCCAGCAGAGGGGGGAACACTGAAGCTTTCTTT,CASRGGNTEAFF
NA,15,TRBJ1-4,NA,TRBV6-1,TGTGCCAGCAGTGATACCCATGCAACTAATAAAAAACTGTTTTTT,CASSDTHATNKKLFF
NA,14,TRBJ2-7,NA,TRBV27,TGTGCCAGCAGCTCCGGACTACAAAACTACGAGCAGTACTTC,CASSSGLQNYEQYF
NA,16,TRBJ2-1,TRBD2,TRBV5-1,TGCGCCAGCAGTTGGCCACGGGGGGGCCCCTACAATGAGCAGTTCTTC,CASSWPRGGPYNEQFF
NA,16,TRBJ1-2,TRBD1,TRBV9,TGTGCCAGCAGCGTAGGCCCTGGGCAGGGGGCAGGAGGCTACACCTTC,CASSVGPGQGAGGYTF
NA,16,TRBJ1-5,NA,TRBV11-2,TGTGCCAGCAGCTTCTTGGGGGGGGAACTCAGGCAGCCCCAGCATTTT,CASSFLGGELRQPQHF
NA,14,TRBJ2-7,NA,TRBV6-5,TGTGCCAGCAGTCGAGGACAGCTATACTACGAGCAGTACTTC,CASSRGQLYYEQYF
NA,14,TRBJ1-1,NA,TRBV11-2,TGTGCCAGCAGCCAGGGGACGGTGAACACTGAAGCTTTCTTT,CASSQGTVNTEAFF
few,19,TRBJ2-1,TRBD2,TRBV4-1,TGCGCCAGCAGCCGCTCCTACGGCGAAGCGGGAGGGGGGTACAATGAGCAGTTCTTC,CASSRSYGEAGGGYNEQFF
NA,14,TRBJ2-7,TRBD1,TRBV18,TGTGCCAGCTCAATCGGACAGGGAGCCTACGAGCAGTACTTC,CASSIGQGAYEQYF
few,15,TRBJ2-7,NA,TRBV25-1,TGTGCCAGCAGTGAATGGGGAGTGGGAACCTACGAGCAGTACTTC,CASSEWGVGTYEQYF